This TCR beta chain was sequenced during a study of blood T cell repertoires in COVID-19. Study-level background: Samples representing acute and convalescent COVID-19 were sourced from the United States, Italy and Spain. PBMCs, B-cell-depleted T cells, or T cells provided the cDNA or gDNA that made up the material.

Residents of under 25 US areas, aged about 18 to 95 years, made up the participants. Study processing details: Amplifying reference gene primers gave estimates of nucleated cell counts. The protocol was immunoSEQ multiplex PCR, while the TCRdb copy is restricted to in-frame clones and leaves out a portion. V and J calls and clone size are those listed in that table; D and trimming were worked out from the DNA. Among approximately 330,000 clones listed, 65% to 90% were seen once. Germline values: CDR1 LNHNV, CDR2 YYDKDF (reference sequence). Trimming removed 6 bases at V and 1 base at J, with 10 bases between. There are 14 residues in the CDR3.

What was sequenced was PBMCs or T cells enriched from blood (not recorded which). V gene TRBV15 combines with J gene TRBJ1-5, with TRBD1 as a possible D gene (6 bases). This clonotype was sampled from a woman between 40 and 55 years old with acute COVID-19. CDR3 sequence (DNA): TGTGCCACCAGGCTCCAGGGGAGCAATCAGCCCCAGCATTTT. Translating it yields CATRLQGSNQPQHF.